Listed below are T cell receptor beta chains from one sample, sequenced in a study of blood T cell repertoires in COVID-19. Here immunoSEQ multiplex PCR was the method, and the copy in TCRdb shows in-frame clones only, minus some. The sample yields about 130,000 clones, roughly 85% seen once. Sample: peripheral blood. All receptors come from a human donor in a cohort sampled during active COVID-19. Both conserved end residues are part of each CDR3. D genes are given only for firm matches. The size field is filled for only some rows; it gives once, few, many or a size class.

v_gene	abundance	d_gene	j_gene	CDR3nt	CDR3aa
TRBV23-1	NA	TRBD1	TRBJ1-5	TGCGCCAGCAGTGGACAGGGCGGGAATCAGCCCCAGCATTTT	CASSGQGGNQPQHF
TRBV19	NA	NA	TRBJ2-2	TGTGCCAGTAGTATATCAGAGGCCGGGGAGCTGTTTTTT	CASSISEAGELFF
TRBV7-7	NA	TRBD2	TRBJ2-3	TGTGCCAGCAGCGACGGGACTAGCCGGGCAGATACGCAGTATTTT	CASSDGTSRADTQYF
TRBV12-3/TRBV12-4	NA	TRBD1	TRBJ2-5	TGTGCAAGCGGTGGGGACAGGCAGACCCAGTACTTC	CASGGDRQTQYF
TRBV27	NA	NA	TRBJ2-7	TGTGCCAGCAGTTTAACGAGGCCGTACTACGAGCAGTACTTC	CASSLTRPYYEQYF
TRBV12-3/TRBV12-4	once	NA	TRBJ1-1	TGTGCCAGCAGTCAGGGTGCTGAAGCTTTCTTT	CASSQGAEAFF
TRBV30	NA	NA	TRBJ2-3	TGTGCCTGGAGCGGGTCTTACGGCGCAGATACGCAGTATTTT	CAWSGSYGADTQYF
TRBV7-3	NA	NA	TRBJ1-1	TGTGCCAGCAGTCCCAGGCTGGAGAACACTGAAGCTTTCTTT	CASSPRLENTEAFF
TRBV5-1	NA	TRBD2	TRBJ2-1	TGCGCCAGCAGAAGCGGGGGGCCCTTAAGCTCCTACAATGAGCAGTTCTTC	CASRSGGPLSSYNEQFF
TRBV19	NA	TRBD1	TRBJ2-7	TGTGCCAGTAAAGGACAGGGGGGATACGAGCAGTACTTC	CASKGQGGYEQYF
TRBV30	NA	NA	TRBJ2-7	TGTGCCTGGAGTTCGGGTGCGGGGGCTAACGAGCAGTACTTC	CAWSSGAGANEQYF
TRBV29-1	NA	NA	TRBJ2-3	TGCAGCGTAGCGGCCGATACGCAGTATTTT	CSVAADTQYF
TRBV5-1	NA	TRBD2	TRBJ2-3	TGCGCCAGCAGCAGCGGGGGGGCCGGTGCAGATACGCAGTATTTT	CASSSGGAGADTQYF
TRBV6-5	once	NA	TRBJ1-2	TGTGCCAGCAGTCGCTTTAAGGTGGCGGACTATGGCTACACCTTC	CASSRFKVADYGYTF
TRBV9	once	NA	TRBJ1-2	TGTGCCAGCAGCGCCGGCGGGGGATACTATGGCTACACCTTC	CASSAGGGYYGYTF
TRBV21-1	many	NA	TRBJ1-5	TGTGCCAGCAGTCCTAGTCTTCCCCAGCATTTT	CASSPSLPQHF
TRBV7-6	once	TRBD1	TRBJ1-2	TGTGCCAGCAGCTTAGTGGGACAGCCTGAAGATGGCTACACCTTC	CASSLVGQPEDGYTF
TRBV28	NA	TRBD2	TRBJ2-4	TGTGCCAGCAAAATAGCGGGAGGATATGCAGCCAAAAACATTCAGTACTTC	CASKIAGGYAAKNIQYF
TRBV19	NA	NA	TRBJ1-2	TGTGCCAGTAGTATACTCGCCAGGGTCGAGGGCTACACCTTC	CASSILARVEGYTF
TRBV14	NA	NA	TRBJ2-2	TGTGCCAGCAGCCAGAACAGGGACACCGGGGAGCTGTTTTTT	CASSQNRDTGELFF
TRBV19	NA	NA	TRBJ2-7	TGTGCCAGTAGTTTGACAGGTCAGCAGTACGAGCAGTACTTC	CASSLTGQQYEQYF
TRBV7-9	NA	TRBD2	TRBJ2-7	TGTGCCAGCAGCACAGGCGGGGCGGGGGCCTACGAGCAGTACTTC	CASSTGGAGAYEQYF
TRBV10-2	few	NA	TRBJ1-1	TGCGCCAGCAGACAGACAAGCATCACTGAAGCTTTCTTT	CASRQTSITEAFF
TRBV11-3	NA	TRBD2	TRBJ2-3	TGTGCCAGCAGATCCGAGCGGGGAGCCACAGATACGCAGTATTTT	CASRSERGATDTQYF
TRBV2	few	NA	TRBJ2-7	TGTGCCAGCAGTGGGGCGTCCTACGAGCAGTACTTC	CASSGASYEQYF
TRBV18	NA	TRBD1	TRBJ1-6	TGTGCCAGCTCCCTGACAGGGGAAGATTCACCCCTCCACTTT	CASSLTGEDSPLHF
TRBV15	NA	TRBD2	TRBJ2-3	TGTGCCACCAGCAGGGGGACTAGCGAGAGCACAGATACGCAGTATTTT	CATSRGTSESTDTQYF
TRBV7-2	NA	TRBD1	TRBJ1-2	TGTGCCAGCAGCCGGACAGGGGCTTCCGAGTATGGCTACACCTTC	CASSRTGASEYGYTF
TRBV2	NA	NA	TRBJ2-3	TGTGCCAGCAGTCCAGGAGGTGGCACAGATACGCAGTATTTT	CASSPGGGTDTQYF
TRBV5-1	few	TRBD1	TRBJ1-3	TGCGCCAGCAGTGATAGGACAGGGGCAAGCTCTGGAAACACCATATATTTT	CASSDRTGASSGNTIYF
TRBV27	NA	TRBD2	TRBJ2-1	TGTGCCAGCAGTTCCCTAGCGGGAGGGTACAATGAGCAGTTCTTC	CASSSLAGGYNEQFF